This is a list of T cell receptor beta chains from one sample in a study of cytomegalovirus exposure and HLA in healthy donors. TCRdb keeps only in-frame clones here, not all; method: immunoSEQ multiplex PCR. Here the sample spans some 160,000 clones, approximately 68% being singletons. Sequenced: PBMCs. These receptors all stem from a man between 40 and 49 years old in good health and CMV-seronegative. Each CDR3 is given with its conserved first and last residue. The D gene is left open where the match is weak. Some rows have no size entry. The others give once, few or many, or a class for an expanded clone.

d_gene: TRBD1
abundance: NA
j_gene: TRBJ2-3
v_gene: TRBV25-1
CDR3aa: CASSEYWTGVGTDTQYF
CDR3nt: TGTGCCAGCAGTGAATATTGGACAGGGGTGGGCACAGATACGCAGTATTTT

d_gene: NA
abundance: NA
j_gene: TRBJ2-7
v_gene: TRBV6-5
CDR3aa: CASSYEGSVYEQYF
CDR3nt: TGTGCCAGCAGTTACGAGGGTTCGGTCTACGAGCAGTACTTC

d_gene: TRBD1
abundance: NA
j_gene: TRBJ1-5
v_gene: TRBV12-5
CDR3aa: CASGLVGNRGRNQPQNF
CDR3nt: TGTGCTAGTGGTTTGGTGGGGAACAGGGGCCGCAATCAGCCCCAGAATTTT

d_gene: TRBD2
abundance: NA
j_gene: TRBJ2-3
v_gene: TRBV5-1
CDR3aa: CASSLGLAGGDTQYF
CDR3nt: TGCGCCAGCAGCCTCGGACTAGCGGGGGGGGATACGCAGTATTTT

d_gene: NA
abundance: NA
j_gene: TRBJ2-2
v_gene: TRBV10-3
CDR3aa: CAVREDSNTGELFF
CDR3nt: TGTGCCGTCAGGGAGGACAGCAACACCGGGGAGCTGTTTTTT

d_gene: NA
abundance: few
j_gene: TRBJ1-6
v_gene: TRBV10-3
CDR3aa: CAISGERNNSPLHF
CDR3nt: TGTGCCATCAGTGGCGAGAGGAATAATTCACCCCTCCACTTT

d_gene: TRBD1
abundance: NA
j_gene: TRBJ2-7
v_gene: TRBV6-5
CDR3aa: CASSYSGTGSYEQYF
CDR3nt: TGTGCCAGCAGTTACTCAGGGACAGGGTCCTACGAGCAGTACTTC

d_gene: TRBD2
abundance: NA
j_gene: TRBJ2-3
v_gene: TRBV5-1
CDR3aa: CASSFRLAANTDTQYF
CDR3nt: TGCGCCAGCAGCTTCAGACTAGCGGCAAACACAGATACGCAGTATTTT

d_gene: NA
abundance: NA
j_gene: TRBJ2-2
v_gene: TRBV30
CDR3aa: CAWRTPGTGELFF
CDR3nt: TGTGCCTGGCGGACTCCTGGAACCGGGGAGCTGTTTTTT

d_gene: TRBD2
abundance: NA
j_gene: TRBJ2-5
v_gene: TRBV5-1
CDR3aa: CASSLYSGGAFETQYF
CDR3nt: TGCGCCAGCAGCTTGTACAGCGGGGGGGCCTTTGAGACCCAGTACTTC

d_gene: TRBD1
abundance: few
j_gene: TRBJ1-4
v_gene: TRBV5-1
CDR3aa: CASSLDGTGGEKLFF
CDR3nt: TGCGCCAGCAGCTTGGACGGGACAGGGGGTGAAAAACTGTTTTTT

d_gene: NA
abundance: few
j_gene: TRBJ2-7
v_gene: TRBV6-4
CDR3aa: CASSDSAGSSYEQYF
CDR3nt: TGTGCCAGCAGTGACTCAGCAGGCTCTTCCTACGAGCAGTACTTC

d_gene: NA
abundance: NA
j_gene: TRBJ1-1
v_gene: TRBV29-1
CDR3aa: CSVAPGLRGNTEAFF
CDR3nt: TGCAGCGTCGCACCGGGACTGAGGGGAAACACTGAAGCTTTCTTT

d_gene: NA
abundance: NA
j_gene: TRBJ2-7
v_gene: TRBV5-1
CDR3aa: CASSLAYGYEQYF
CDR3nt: TGCGCCAGCAGCTTGGCCTACGGGTACGAGCAGTACTTC

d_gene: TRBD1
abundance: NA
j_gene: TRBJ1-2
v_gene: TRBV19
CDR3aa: CASRRDRDNYGYTF
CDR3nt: TGTGCCAGTAGACGGGACAGGGACAACTATGGCTACACCTTC

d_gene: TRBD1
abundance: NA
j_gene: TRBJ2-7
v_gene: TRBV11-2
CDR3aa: CASSFGSYRGSSYEQYF
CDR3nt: TGTGCCAGCAGCTTCGGGTCCTACAGGGGAAGCTCCTACGAGCAGTACTTC

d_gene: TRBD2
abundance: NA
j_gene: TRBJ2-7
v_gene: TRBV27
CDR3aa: CASSPAGLAGQSSYEQYF
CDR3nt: TGTGCCAGCAGTCCAGCGGGACTAGCGGGCCAAAGCTCCTACGAGCAGTACTTC

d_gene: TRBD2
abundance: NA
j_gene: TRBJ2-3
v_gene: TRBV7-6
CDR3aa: CASSFGTSATQYF
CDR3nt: TGTGCCAGCAGCTTCGGGACTAGCGCTACGCAGTATTTT

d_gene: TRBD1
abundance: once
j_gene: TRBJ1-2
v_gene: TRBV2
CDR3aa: CASSETTGGNYGYTF
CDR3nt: TGTGCCAGCAGTGAAACCACAGGGGGTAACTATGGCTACACCTTC

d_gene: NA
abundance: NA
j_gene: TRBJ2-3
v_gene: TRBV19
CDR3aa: CASSLVQSTDTQYF
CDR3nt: TGTGCCAGTAGTCTTGTACAGAGCACAGATACGCAGTATTTT

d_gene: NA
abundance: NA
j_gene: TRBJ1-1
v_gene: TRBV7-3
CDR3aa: CASSSNPTGVTEAFF
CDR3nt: TGTGCCAGCAGCTCCAACCCAACAGGAGTCACTGAAGCTTTCTTT

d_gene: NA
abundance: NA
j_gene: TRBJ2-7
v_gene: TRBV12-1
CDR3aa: CASSYGQKPYYEQYF
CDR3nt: TGTGCCAGCAGCTACGGACAGAAACCCTACTACGAGCAGTACTTC

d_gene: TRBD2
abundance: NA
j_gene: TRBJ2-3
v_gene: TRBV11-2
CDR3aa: CASSLVGSGSTDTQYF
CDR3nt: TGTGCCAGCAGCTTAGTTGGTAGCGGGAGTACAGATACGCAGTATTTT

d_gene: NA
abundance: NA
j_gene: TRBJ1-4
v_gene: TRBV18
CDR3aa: CASSPNIGSEGEKLFF
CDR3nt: TGTGCCAGCTCACCAAATATCGGGTCCGAGGGTGAAAAACTGTTTTTT

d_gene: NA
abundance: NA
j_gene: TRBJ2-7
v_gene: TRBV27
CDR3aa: CASSSEGKQYF
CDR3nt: TGTGCCAGCAGTAGCGAGGGTAAGCAGTACTTC

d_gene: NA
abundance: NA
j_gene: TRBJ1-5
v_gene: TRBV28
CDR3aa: CASSLSDQPQHF
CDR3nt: TGTGCCAGCAGTTTATCTGATCAGCCCCAGCATTTT

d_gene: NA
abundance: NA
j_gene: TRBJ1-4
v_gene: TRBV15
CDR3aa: CATSREVAPSNEKLFF
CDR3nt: TGTGCCACCAGCAGAGAGGTGGCCCCTTCTAATGAAAAACTGTTTTTT

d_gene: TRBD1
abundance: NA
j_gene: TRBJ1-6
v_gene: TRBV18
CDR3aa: CASSQVTGGENSPLHF
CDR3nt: TGTGCCAGCTCGCAAGTGACAGGGGGCGAGAATTCACCCCTCCACTTT

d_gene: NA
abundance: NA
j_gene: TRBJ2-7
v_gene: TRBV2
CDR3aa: CATSLVQGTYEQYF
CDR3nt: TGTGCCACCAGCCTGGTACAGGGAACCTACGAGCAGTACTTC

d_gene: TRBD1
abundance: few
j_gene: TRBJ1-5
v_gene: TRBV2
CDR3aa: CASRGTVGSNQPQHF
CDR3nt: TGTGCCAGCAGGGGGACAGTGGGTAGCAATCAGCCCCAGCATTTT

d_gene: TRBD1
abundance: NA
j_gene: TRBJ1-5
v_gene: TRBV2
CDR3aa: CARSGGTGNNQPQHF
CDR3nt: TGTGCCAGATCCGGCGGGACAGGGAACAATCAGCCCCAGCATTTT

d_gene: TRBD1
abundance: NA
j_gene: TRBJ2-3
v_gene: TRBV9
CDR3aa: CASSEGASFTDTQYF
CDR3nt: TGTGCCAGCAGCGAGGGGGCGTCGTTCACAGATACGCAGTATTTT